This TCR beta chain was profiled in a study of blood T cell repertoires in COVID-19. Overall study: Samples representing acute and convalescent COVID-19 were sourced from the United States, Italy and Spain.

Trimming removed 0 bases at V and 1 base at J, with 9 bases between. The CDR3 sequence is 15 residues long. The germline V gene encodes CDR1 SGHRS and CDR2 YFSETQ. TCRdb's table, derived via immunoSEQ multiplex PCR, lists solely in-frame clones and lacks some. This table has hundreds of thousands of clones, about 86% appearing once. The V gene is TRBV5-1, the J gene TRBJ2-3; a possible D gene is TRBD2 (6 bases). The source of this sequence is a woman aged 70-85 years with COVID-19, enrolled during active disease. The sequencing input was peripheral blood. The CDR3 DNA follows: TGCGCCAGCAGCTTGGGGCGGGAACGCACAGATACGCAGTATTTT. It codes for CASSLGRERTDTQYF.